A selection of T cell receptor beta chains follows, all from one sample in a study of T cell responses to AZD1222 COVID-19 vaccine. Sequencing was performed with immunoSEQ multiplex PCR; in TCRdb, only in-frame clones are kept and a portion is missing. The sample yields some 180,000 clones, approximately 92% seen once. Sequenced material: peripheral blood, taken on day 0 of AZD1222 vaccination. These receptors all stem from an adult in good health. CDR3s include the opening cysteine and the closing phenylalanine or tryptophan. Some rows mark clone size as missing; the rest say once, few, many or name a class of expanded clone.

V | size | CDR3
TRBV27 | . | CASRLYGPDTQYF
TRBV7-2 | . | CASSFIQLNTEAFF
TRBV29-1 | . | CSAQRAGSTEAFF
TRBV19 | . | CASSTGAGNTIYF
TRBV7-9 | . | CASRSTGTEGKNIQYF
TRBV19 | . | CASSIGTGVGNEQFF
TRBV11-3 | . | CASSSQQGAGTDTQYF
TRBV6-1 | once | CASSENDGGNTEAFF
TRBV27 | . | CASSPTAGTRYPPQHF
TRBV9 | . | CASSEGLNTEAFF
TRBV6-5 | few | CASSTGDVDTQYF
TRBV30 | . | CAWSVHIGDTEAFF
TRBV18 | . | CASSPGRQFSSYEQYF
TRBV3-1/TRBV3-2 | . | CASSQGRGTYGYTF
TRBV15 | few | CATSSDRGGTDTQYF
TRBV19 | . | CASSMGLNTGELFF
TRBV3-1/TRBV3-2 | . | CASSQLGQGFPYTF
TRBV19 | . | CATRGWKTNTGELFF
TRBV3-1/TRBV3-2 | . | CASSHPREGQPQHF
TRBV5-1 | . | CASSRQEQRSGNTIYF
TRBV7-7 | . | CASSPDRAGANVLTF
TRBV7-9 | . | CASSLRDSSYEQYF
TRBV3-1/TRBV3-2 | . | CASSQVQGAAFF